This TCR beta chain was captured by sequencing in a study of blood T cell repertoires in COVID-19. Study as a whole: From T cells, B-cell-depleted T cells, or PBMCs came the material, which was cDNA or gDNA.

Profiling relied on immunoSEQ multiplex PCR, and the TCRdb table lists in-frame clones only, not all of them. Among some 280,000 clones listed, over 75% were seen once. Germline assignment: CDR1 MNHEY and CDR2 SMNVEV (reference sequence). The CDR3 extends over 14 amino acids. Trimming removed 3 bases at V and 0 bases at J, with 9 bases between. The rearrangement joins TRBV27 to TRBJ2-7; no definite D call. The source is a woman in her sixties or seventies with acute or convalescent COVID-19. The sequencing input was peripheral blood. CDR3 sequence: CASSFGASSYEQYF. The DNA of the CDR3 is TGTGCCAGCAGTTTCGGCGCTAGCTCCTACGAGCAGTACTTC.